The sequence of this T cell receptor (beta chain) was determined in a study of a mutant IDH1 vaccine in newly diagnosed glioma. As for the study in general: Sex among treated patients split about 60% male, around 40% female; mean age was approximately 41 years. Earlier therapy was either radiotherapy, temozolomide, or both, and most got both. The study, taken as a whole, reports: It was roughly 93% of patients that developed vaccine-induced immune responses.

Described time point: baseline, week 1 (first vaccination visit). As to treatment: pre-vaccination baseline after standard-of-care therapy. Donors harbored newly found WHO grade 3 or 4 IDH1-mutant, ATRX-lost astrocytomas. As for this clone: Its antigen is undetermined.

Germline CDR1 reads MRHNA; CDR2 reads SNTAGT. V gave up 3 bases and J gave up 5 bases, with 10 bases separating them. The CDR3 contains 13 residues. Sequencing used immunoSEQ multiplex PCR; TCRdb keeps in-frame clones, though not all of them. The table has 65,000 to 70,000 clones, about 83% seen once. The source material was peripheral blood mononuclear cells (PBMCs), sampled from a glioma patient treated with radiotherapy, temozolomide or both. The chain uses TRBV6-4 and TRBJ1-1; D ambiguous. The receptor comes from a woman between 18 and 29 years old with glioma. Some clones in this sample may be carry-over from other donors' samples. The CDR3 nucleotides read TGTGCCAGCAGTGAATCAGTGGGGACTGAAGCTTTCTTT. Its translation is CASSESVGTEAFF.